The clone carrying this T cell receptor (beta chain) was picked up one time. Here immunoSEQ multiplex PCR was the method, and the copy in TCRdb shows in-frame clones only, minus some. This table has under 140,000 clones, roughly 88% appearing once. The CDR3 has 11 residues. The germline CDR1 and CDR2 sequences are KGHDR and SFDVKD. The germline V and J ends were trimmed by 4 bases and 9 bases, with 7 bases remaining between them. These data are taken from a study of control samples from healthy donors and cancer patients. This TCR was sampled from a woman aged 55-70 years with lung cancer. The chain couples TRBV24-1 to TRBJ2-3, with D unclear. The sequenced material came from PBMCs. Here the CDR3 reads CATSDVTTQYF. The DNA of the CDR3 is TGTGCCACCAGTGACGTCACAACGCAGTATTTT.